This T cell receptor beta chain was observed in a study of T cell changes during pregnancy in multiple sclerosis. V was clipped by 3 bases and J by 0 bases; unmatched bases: 2. Germline CDR1 and CDR2: SGHTA and FQGNSA. The CDR3 totals 17 residues. Profiling relied on immunoSEQ multiplex PCR, and the TCRdb table lists in-frame clones only, not all of them. The profile shows 35,000 to 45,000 clones, approximately 92% of them singletons. This TCR derives from a female donor with multiple sclerosis, enrolled in a pregnancy study. Sequencing input: peripheral blood. V and J are TRBV7-2 and TRBJ2-1; 13 bases are shared with TRBD2. The DNA of the CDR3 is TGTGCCAGCAGCTTCCGGACTAGCGGGAGCTCCTACAATGAGCAGTTCTTC. As protein: CASSFRTSGSSYNEQFF.